The 2 T cell receptor beta chains below all came from one sample that was sequenced in a study of resident and recirculating memory T cells in vitiligo. The assay was immunoSEQ multiplex PCR, and TCRdb's table has in-frame clones only and misses some. The table has roughly 76,000 clones, approximately 93% seen once. The source material was blood. The receptors were gathered from a male donor with vitiligo.

This clone was seen at least ten times. The genes are TRBV4-2 and TRBJ2-3; D remains ambiguous. CDR3 length equals 16 residues. The ends were cut back, 0 bases at V and 3 bases at J, with 13 bases in the middle. Per germline, CDR1 LGHNA and CDR2 YNFKEQ. The CDR3 here is CASSQDLQDRTDTQYF. Written as DNA, the CDR3 is TGTGCCAGCAGCCAAGATCTGCAGGATCGAACAGATACGCAGTATTTT.

The J gene is TRBJ1-2, the V gene TRBV2; tentative D call: TRBD1 (6 bases). The length of the CDR3 is 12 residues. The V end lost 6 bases, the J end lost 13 bases, and 18 bases lay between the germline ends. Looked up from germline, CDR1 is SNHLY and CDR2 is FYNNEI. The chain's CDR3 is CASRDTGSRCTF. In DNA form, the CDR3 reads TGTGCCAGCAGAGATACAGGGTCAAGATGCACCTTC. Together with reference TRBV2 and TRBJ1-2, the CDR3 gives the full variable domain: EPEVTQTPSHQVTQMGQEVILRCVPISNHLYFYWYRQILGQKVEFLVSFYNNEISEKSEIFDDQFSVERPDGSNFTLKIRSTKLEDSAMYFCASRDTGSRCTFGSGTRLTVV.